Each of the 20 T cell receptor beta chains below was sequenced from the same sample in a study of control samples from healthy donors and cancer patients. TCRdb's copy holds only in-frame clones and misses some; the assay was immunoSEQ multiplex PCR. The top ten clones hold over 2.5% of a sample with some 74,000 clones, 94% of them seen once. Sample: blood. These receptors were taken from a woman aged 25 to 39 in good health.

The V gene is TRBV6-5, the J gene TRBJ1-5; D is undetermined. The V and J ends lost 0 bases and 7 bases respectively, with 4 bases between them. There are 12 residues in the CDR3. Per germline, CDR1 MNHEY and CDR2 SVGAGI. The CDR3 spells CASSYSKQPQHF. The CDR3 region has the DNA TGTGCCAGCAGTTACTCGAAACAGCCCCAGCATTTT.

The chain combines TRBV25-1 with TRBJ1-3; D might be TRBD1 (5 bases). The CDR3 loop spans 15 amino acids. Germline values: CDR1 MGHDK, CDR2 SYGVNS. V gave up 3 bases and J gave up 0 bases, with 9 bases separating them. CDR3: CASSDAGGSGNTIYF. In DNA form, the CDR3 reads TGTGCCAGCAGTGACGCGGGGGGCTCTGGAAACACCATATATTTT.

V usage is TRBV20-1 and J usage is TRBJ2-3; D tentatively reads TRBD1 or TRBD2 (5 bases each). Trimming took 3 bases from V and 1 from J, leaving 17 bases between them. Germline assignment: CDR1 DFQATT and CDR2 SNEGSKA (reference sequence). The CDR3 loop spans 16 amino acids. The CDR3 protein is CSASYYRDGRTDTQYF. CDR3 nucleotide sequence: TGCAGTGCTAGTTACTACCGGGACGGGCGCACAGATACGCAGTATTTT.

This chain joins TRBV10-3 and TRBJ1-1, with 8 bases lining up with TRBD1. The CDR3 sequence is 13 residues long. CDR1 is ENHRY and CDR2 is SYGVKD in the germline V gene. Trimming cost V 7 bases and J 3 bases; bases outside gene matches: 4. The CDR3 nucleotides read TGTGCCATCAACCCGACAGGGGACACTGAAGCTTTCTTT. Translating it yields CAINPTGDTEAFF.

The rearrangement uses TRBV7-3 and TRBJ2-5; TRBD2 matches at 7 bases. This CDR3 has 13 residues. V shed 8 bases, J shed 5 bases, and the junction held 8 bases outside the gene matches. Germline CDR1 reads SGHTA; CDR2 reads FQGTGA. CDR3 in DNA: TGTGCCAGCGCTTGGGGTAGCGGGGAGACCCAGTACTTC. Protein sequence: CASAWGSGETQYF.

The chain recombines TRBV5-1 with TRBJ2-1; 10 nucleotides match TRBD2. The V gene end was trimmed by 3 bases and the J gene end by 10 bases; junction bases not matched to a gene: 13. The CDR3 has 16 amino acids. The germline CDR1 and CDR2 sequences are SGHRS and YFSETQ. CDR3 nucleotide sequence: TGCGCCAGCAGCTCTGGTGGGCTAGCGGGGGTTCAGGAGCAGTTCTTC. This sequence encodes CASSSGGLAGVQEQFF.

In nucleotides, the CDR3 is TGTGCCAGCAGCTTGGCTTCAACTGAAGCTTTCTTT. It is translated as CASSLASTEAFF. The chain uses TRBV5-4 and TRBJ1-1, with D uncertain. Germline loops: CDR1 SGHNT, CDR2 YYREEE (reference sequence). The CDR3 covers 12 residues. The V gene lost 0 bases and the J gene lost 5 bases, with 5 bases spanning the gap.

This rearrangement joins TRBV28 to TRBJ1-4; D unclear. Germline CDR1 is MDHEN and CDR2 is SYDVKM. This CDR3 comprises 11 residues. V was shortened by 8 bases and J by 7 bases, with 8 bases between the two germline ends. The CDR3 protein is CASCRSEKLFF. The CDR3 coding sequence is TGTGCCAGCTGCCGCAGTGAAAAACTGTTTTTT.

CDR3 sequence reads: CASSIVGGPGNTIYF. CDR3 nucleotides: TGTGCCAGTAGTATAGTTGGGGGACCTGGAAACACCATATATTTT. The chain couples TRBV19 to TRBJ1-3; TRBD1 might be the D (5 bases). CDR3 length: 15 residues. V dropped 1 base and J dropped 2 bases, with 9 bases sitting between them. Germline values: CDR1 LNHDA, CDR2 SQIVND (reference sequence).

This chain connects TRBV5-4 to TRBJ2-2; 12 bases are a match to TRBD2. With 6 bases clipped from V and 4 bases from J, the junction kept 4 bases outside the gene matches. The CDR3 length is 15 residues. Germline lookup yields CDR1 SGHNT and CDR2 YYREEE (reference sequence). The CDR3: CASNLAGGLTGELFF. CDR3 in DNA: TGTGCCAGCAACCTAGCGGGGGGGCTCACCGGGGAGCTGTTTTTT. The entire variable domain, with the rest obtained from reference TRBV5-4 and TRBJ2-2, is as follows: ETGVTQSPTHLIKTRGQQVTLRCSSQSGHNTVSWYQQALGQGPQFIFQYYREEENGRGNFPPRFSGLQFPNYSSELNVNALELDDSALYLCASNLAGGLTGELFFGEGSRLTVL.

The sample holds one count of this clone. This chain connects TRBV27 to TRBJ1-2, with 11 bases matching TRBD1. Per germline, CDR1 MNHEY and CDR2 SMNVEV (reference sequence). The length of the CDR3 is 19 residues. The V and J ends lost 5 bases and 0 bases, in that order; junction bases with no gene match: 14. The CDR3 reads CASSKKPGTGGLTNYGYTF. The CDR3 nucleotides are TGTGCCAGCAGTAAAAAACCCGGGACAGGGGGTTTAACTAACTATGGCTACACCTTC.

The chain employs TRBV6-5 and TRBJ1-1; D gene ambiguous. The CDR3 totals 14 residues. Germline CDR1 reads MNHEY; CDR2 reads SVGAGI. V shed 4 bases and J shed 0 bases, with 9 bases lying between them. CDR3 sequence reads: CASSLTEVNTEAFF. The CDR3, as DNA: TGTGCCAGCAGTTTGACGGAGGTGAACACTGAAGCTTTCTTT.

This chain connects TRBV5-4 to TRBJ2-3, with D tentatively TRBD1 or TRBD2 (5 bases each). The CDR3 totals 15 residues. Germline-derived CDR1 and CDR2 are SGHNT and YYREEE (reference sequence). Trimming left V 0 bases short and J 1 base short, with 9 bases between. In DNA form, the CDR3 reads TGTGCCAGCAGCTTGGGGGGACGGGGCACAGATACGCAGTATTTT. This gives the protein CASSLGGRGTDTQYF.

V usage is TRBV5-1 and J usage is TRBJ1-1; TRBD1 matches at 8 bases. J lost 1 base, V lost 3 bases, and 5 bases had no gene match. The CDR3 loop spans 15 amino acids. CDR1 and CDR2 from the germline V gene are SGHRS and YFSETQ. The CDR3 here is CASSSYTGGNTEAFF. CDR3 bases: TGCGCCAGCAGCTCCTACACAGGGGGGAACACTGAAGCTTTCTTT.

The chain uses TRBV5-1 and TRBJ2-5, with 8 bases fitting TRBD2. Germline V gene lookup returns CDR1 SGHRS and CDR2 YFSETQ. The CDR3 loop spans 14 amino acids. Losses at the gene ends were 4 bases for V and 1 base for J; bases not matched to a gene: 3. The CDR3 DNA reads TGCGCCAGCAGCGGTACTAGCGGCCAAGAGACCCAGTACTTC. The encoded protein is CASSGTSGQETQYF.

This clone has a single count. The DNA for the CDR3 is TGTGCCAGCAGCCAACGGACAGGGGGAACCGGGGAGCTGTTTTTT. This gives the protein CASSQRTGGTGELFF. V is TRBV6-2 or TRBV6-3 and J is TRBJ2-2, with 10 bases matching TRBD1. V shed 6 bases and J 5 bases; nucleotides not matched to a gene: 6. The CDR3 is 15 residues long. Germline-derived CDR1 and CDR2 are MNHEY and SVGEGT.

This rearrangement joins TRBV11-3 to TRBJ2-1, with a weak D call TRBD1 (7 bases). Germline V gene lookup returns CDR1 SGHNT and CDR2 YENEEA. The V end was cut by 4 bases, the J end by 4 bases, with 20 bases between. This CDR3 is 17 amino acids long. CDR3 in DNA: TGTGCCAGCAGCTCCGGGAGAGGGACAGTGGGATACAATGAGCAGTTCTTC. Protein sequence: CASSSGRGTVGYNEQFF.

The V call is TRBV12-3 or TRBV12-4, the J call TRBJ1-2; D is unresolved. Deletions cut 3 bases from V and 7 bases from J, with 9 bases between. The CDR3 runs to 12 residues. This chain's CDR3 is CASSFVEGGYTF. For the CDR3, the DNA is TGTGCCAGCAGTTTTGTAGAGGGTGGCTACACCTTC.

The chain employs TRBV30 and TRBJ1-2; maybe TRBD1 (5 bases). CDR1 and CDR2 (germline): GTSNPN, SVGIG (reference sequence). The CDR3 contains 17 residues. Trimming pared 2 bases from V and 2 bases from J, leaving 21 bases between. The CDR3 protein is CAWSSVGTGRKNYGYTF. For the CDR3, the DNA is TGTGCCTGGAGTTCGGTAGGCACAGGACGGAAAAACTATGGCTACACCTTC.

V and J are TRBV5-1 and TRBJ2-5, with D uncertain. The ends were cut back, 4 bases at V and 2 bases at J, with 12 bases in the middle. Germline CDR1 and CDR2: SGHRS and YFSETQ. The CDR3 has 14 amino acids. The CDR3 loop is CASSPQSAQETQYF. CDR3 DNA: TGCGCCAGCAGCCCCCAGTCAGCACAAGAGACCCAGTACTTC.